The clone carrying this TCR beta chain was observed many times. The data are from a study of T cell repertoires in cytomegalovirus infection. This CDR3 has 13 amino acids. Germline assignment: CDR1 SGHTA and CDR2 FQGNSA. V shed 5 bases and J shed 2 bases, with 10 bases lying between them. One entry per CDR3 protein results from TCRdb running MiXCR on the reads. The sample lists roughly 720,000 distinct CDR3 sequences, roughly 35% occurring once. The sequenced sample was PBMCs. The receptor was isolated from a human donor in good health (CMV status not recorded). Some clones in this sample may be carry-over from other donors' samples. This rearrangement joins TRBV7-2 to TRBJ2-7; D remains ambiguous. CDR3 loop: CASSPGPTYEQYF. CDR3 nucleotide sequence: TGTGCCAGCAGCCCCGGACCTACCTACGAGCAGTACTTC.